The 32 T cell receptor beta chains listed next were all sequenced from one sample in a study of cytomegalovirus exposure and HLA in healthy donors. Primers included in the PCR were 60 Vbeta and 13 Jbeta primers. Here immunoSEQ multiplex PCR was the method, and the copy in TCRdb shows in-frame clones only, minus some. The sample has approximately 92,000 clones, around 85% seen once. The sample consisted of PBMCs. These receptors all come from a girl aged 2-9 years in good health and CMV-seropositive.

This chain uses TRBV19 with TRBJ2-7; D is perhaps TRBD1 (5 bases). This CDR3 contains 16 residues. Trimming left V 3 bases short and J 2 bases short, with 17 bases between. In germline, CDR1 is LNHDA, CDR2 SQIVND (reference sequence). In DNA form, the CDR3 reads TGTGCCAGTAGTATTGGTGGCAGGGCCTCAGCCTACGAGCAGTACTTC. Amino acids: CASSIGGRASAYEQYF.

V and J are TRBV6-1 and TRBJ1-1; tentatively, D is TRBD1 (5 bases). The CDR3 has 13 residues. Germline V CDR1 and CDR2: MNHNS, SASEGT. Deletions cut 7 bases from V and 1 base from J, with 10 bases between. The CDR3 region is CASTLTENTEAFF. The CDR3, as DNA: TGTGCCAGCACCCTGACAGAGAACACTGAAGCTTTCTTT.

The chain has TRBV19 and TRBJ2-7; TRBD2 agrees at 7 bases. The CDR3 length is 16 residues. CDR1 is LNHDA and CDR2 is SQIVND in the germline V gene (reference sequence). The J segment lost 1 base and the V segment lost 3 bases, leaving 9 bases of the junction unmatched. The CDR3 reads CASSIGRRGSSYEQYF. CDR3 nucleotide sequence: TGTGCCAGTAGTATCGGGAGGCGGGGAAGTTCCTACGAGCAGTACTTC.

This clone appeared a single time. The chain uses TRBV5-1 and TRBJ2-1; the D gene is possibly TRBD1 (5 bases). Between the trimmed V and J ends, which lost 2 bases and 7 bases, there was a span of 13 bases. CDR3 length equals 14 residues. Germline CDR1 is SGHRS and CDR2 is YFSETQ. CDR3 bases: TGCGCCAGCAGCTTAATTTTTTCAGGGAATGAGCAGTTCTTC. Its translation: CASSLIFSGNEQFF. Using reference TRBV5-1 and TRBJ2-1 for the parts outside the CDR3, the full variable domain is KAGVTQTPRYLIKTRGQQVTLSCSPISGHRSVSWYQQTPGQGLQFLFEYFSETQRNKGNFPGRFSGRQFSNSRSEMNVSTLELGDSALYLCASSLIFSGNEQFFGPGTRLTVL.

This chain uses TRBV9 with TRBJ1-1, with unresolved D. The CDR3 consists of 15 residues. With 3 bases removed from V and 3 bases from J, the gap between germline ends came to 15 bases. Looked up from germline, CDR1 is SGDLS and CDR2 is YYNGEE. The DNA for the CDR3 is TGTGCCAGCAGCGGCCCGCCGGACGGGGACACTGAAGCTTTCTTT. Its translation: CASSGPPDGDTEAFF.

The genes are TRBV28 and TRBJ2-7; a weak D match, TRBD2 (6 bases). Germline V gene sequence: CDR1 MDHEN, CDR2 SYDVKM. V lost 7 bases and J lost 3, with 16 bases in between. This CDR3 has 14 residues. DNA of the CDR3: TGTGCCAGCACCCTGGCCCGGCGGGACTACGAGCAGTACTTC. This encodes CASTLARRDYEQYF.

This chain connects TRBV14 to TRBJ1-2; 7 bases match TRBD1. V lost 4 bases to trimming and J lost 7 bases; unmatched junction nucleotides: 6. This CDR3 is 13 amino acids long. In germline, CDR1 is SGHDN, CDR2 FVKESK. The CDR3 DNA follows: TGTGCCAGCAGCCGCACGACAGGGTCTGGCTACACCTTC. It translates to CASSRTTGSGYTF.

This rearrangement joins TRBV7-8 to TRBJ2-1, with 8 bases matching TRBD2. This CDR3 comprises 15 residues. Germline V gene sequence: CDR1 SGHVS, CDR2 FQNEAQ. V gave up 4 bases and J gave up 7 bases; unmatched junction bases: 9. The CDR3 loop reads CASSYGVAGPNEQFF. DNA for the CDR3: TGTGCCAGCAGCTACGGGGTAGCGGGACCGAATGAGCAGTTCTTC.

This clone was seen more than once but under ten times. The J gene is TRBJ1-1, the V gene TRBV4-3, with D perhaps matching TRBD1 (6 bases). V gave up 0 bases and J gave up 9 bases, with 11 bases separating them. Looked up from germline, CDR1 is LGHNA and CDR2 is YSLEER. This CDR3 is 13 amino acids long. The CDR3 here is CASSQDPDSKAFF. CDR3 DNA: TGCGCCAGCAGCCAAGATCCGGACAGCAAAGCTTTCTTT.

This sequence joins TRBV7-2 and TRBJ2-3; 10 nucleotides line up with TRBD2. J gave up 10 bases and V 2 bases, and 9 bases lay outside the gene matches. This CDR3 is 15 amino acids long. The germline V gene encodes CDR1 SGHTA and CDR2 FQGNSA. The CDR3 DNA follows: TGTGCCAGCAGCTTAAACTCAGCGGGAGGGAGTGCGCAGTATTTT. It encodes CASSLNSAGGSAQYF.

This clone was detected only a few times. The V call is TRBV18, the J call TRBJ2-7, with a tentative D call TRBD1 (6 bases). The CDR3 consists of 14 residues. Trimming left V 0 bases short and J 2 bases short, with 8 bases between. Germline assignment: CDR1 KGHSH and CDR2 LQKENI. CDR3 protein: CASSPPDRAYEQYF. As DNA, the CDR3 is TGTGCCAGCTCACCACCGGACAGAGCCTACGAGCAGTACTTC.

The rearrangement joins TRBV10-3 to TRBJ1-5, with TRBD1 identical over 7 bases. CDR1 and CDR2 from the germline V gene are ENHRY and SYGVKD. With V trimmed by 11 bases and J by 7 bases, 11 bases remained unmatched. This CDR3 region has 13 residues. CDR3 residues: CASADRDEQPQHF. The DNA of the CDR3 is TGTGCCTCCGCCGACAGGGACGAACAGCCCCAGCATTTT.

V gene TRBV27 combines with J gene TRBJ1-1; D gene ambiguous. CDR1 and CDR2 (germline): MNHEY, SMNVEV (reference sequence). This CDR3 has 13 residues. V was clipped by 3 bases and J by 0 bases, with 5 bases between them. CDR3 nucleotides: TGTGCCAGCAGTTTTTCGGTGAACACTGAAGCTTTCTTT. The encoded protein is CASSFSVNTEAFF.

This clone has a handful of counts. The rearrangement joins TRBV4-1 to TRBJ2-1; 7 bases match TRBD1. The CDR3 has 15 amino acids. Per the germline V gene, CDR1 is MGHRA and CDR2 is YSYEKL. The junction had 3 bases not matched to a gene; V was cut back by 2 bases and J by 2 bases. CDR3 protein: CASSQPDRPYNEQFF. DNA for the CDR3: TGCGCCAGCAGCCAACCGGACAGGCCCTACAATGAGCAGTTCTTC.

The J gene is TRBJ1-5, the V gene TRBV2; D possibly corresponds to TRBD1 (6 bases). V was cut by 7 bases and J by 7 bases, with 17 bases left in between. CDR1 is SNHLY and CDR2 is FYNNEI in the germline V gene. The CDR3 consists of 14 residues. Here the CDR3 DNA reads TGTGCCAGCAAGGCTACAGGGTGGGGACAGCCCCAGCATTTT. Translation: CASKATGWGQPQHF.

V is TRBV6-5 and J is TRBJ2-1; 9 bases agree with TRBD1. The CDR3 covers 15 residues. The J segment lost 3 bases and the V segment lost 5 bases, leaving 5 bases of the junction unmatched. The germline CDR1 and CDR2 sequences are MNHEY and SVGAGI. The chain's CDR3 is CASSAGTGFYNEQFF. The DNA for the CDR3 is TGTGCCAGCAGTGCCGGGACAGGGTTCTACAATGAGCAGTTCTTC.

This clone was seen only a few times. The chain carries TRBV19 and TRBJ1-1; D is possibly TRBD1 (5 bases). The CDR3 is 12 residues long. V was clipped by 3 bases and J by 9 bases, with 11 bases between them. Germline CDR1 reads LNHDA; CDR2 reads SQIVND (reference sequence). The CDR3 region is CASSIGAFQAFF. The DNA of the CDR3 is TGTGCCAGTAGTATTGGGGCGTTCCAAGCTTTCTTT. The full variable domain, with the rest looked up from reference TRBV19 and TRBJ1-1, is DGGITQSPKYLFRKEGQNVTLSCEQNLNHDAMYWYRQDPGQGLRLIYYSQIVNDFQKGDIAEGYSVSREKKESFPLTVTSAQKNPTAFYLCASSIGAFQAFFGQGTRLTVV.

The J gene is TRBJ1-1, the V gene TRBV20-1; D uncertain. Germline V gives CDR1 DFQATT, CDR2 SNEGSKA (reference sequence). CDR3 length: 11 amino acids. With 4 bases removed from V and 7 bases from J, the gap between germline ends came to 10 bases. CDR3 in amino acids: CSAKPLVEAFF. In nucleotides, the CDR3 is TGCAGTGCTAAACCGTTAGTTGAAGCTTTCTTT.

The chain is built from TRBV11-3 and TRBJ2-1; D is unresolved. The V gene's germline CDR1 is SGHNT and CDR2 YENEEA. V lost 5 bases and J 5 bases, leaving 10 bases between the germline ends. The CDR3 runs to 13 residues. The CDR3 sequence: CASSEPPDNEQFF. CDR3 in DNA: TGTGCCAGCAGCGAACCCCCGGACAATGAGCAGTTCTTC.

This clone was counted between two and nine times. The V and J genes are TRBV7-2 and TRBJ1-1; 7 nucleotides match TRBD1. This CDR3 contains 15 residues. The germline CDR1 and CDR2 sequences are SGHTA and FQGNSA. The junction had 9 bases not matched to a gene; V was cut back by 3 bases and J by 5 bases. CDR3 DNA: TGTGCCAGCAGCTTGGGATGGACAGGTGGGACTGAAGCTTTCTTT. Amino acid sequence: CASSLGWTGGTEAFF.

This chain uses TRBV19 with TRBJ1-5; the match to TRBD1 covers 9 bases. The length of the CDR3 is 16 residues. CDR1 is LNHDA, CDR2 SQIVND, per germline (reference sequence). The V gene end was trimmed by 5 bases and the J gene end by 5 bases; junction bases not matched to a gene: 10. The chain's CDR3 is CASSVPGTGKDQPQHF. The CDR3 DNA follows: TGTGCCAGTAGTGTACCCGGGACAGGGAAGGATCAGCCCCAGCATTTT. The full variable domain, completed using reference TRBV19 and TRBJ1-5, is DGGITQSPKYLFRKEGQNVTLSCEQNLNHDAMYWYRQDPGQGLRLIYYSQIVNDFQKGDIAEGYSVSREKKESFPLTVTSAQKNPTAFYLCASSVPGTGKDQPQHFGDGTRLSIL.

This clone appeared a single time. The chain recombines TRBV7-8 with TRBJ2-6, with D perhaps matching TRBD2 (5 bases). Germline V lookup: CDR1 SGHVS, CDR2 FQNEAQ. V dropped 4 bases and J dropped 0 bases, with 13 bases sitting between them. The CDR3 runs to 17 residues. Here the CDR3 reads CASSSPGSHSGANVLTF. The CDR3 region has the DNA TGTGCCAGCAGCTCCCCGGGGTCCCACTCTGGGGCCAACGTCCTGACTTTC.

Note on this clone: One end of the junction does not line up with germline, which may come from a read error. The chain uses TRBV7-9 and TRBJ2-1; D perhaps matches TRBD2 (5 bases). This CDR3 is 13 amino acids long. CDR1 and CDR2 from the germline V gene are SEHNR and FQNEAQ (reference sequence). The CDR3 DNA is TGTTCCAGCAGCTCGGCGGGCCTTAATGAGCAGTTCTTC. Its translation: CSSSSAGLNEQFF. Together with reference TRBV7-9 and TRBJ2-1, the CDR3 gives the full variable domain: DTGVSQNPRHKITKRGQNVTFRCDPISEHNRLYWYRQTLGQGPEFLTYFQNEAQLEKSRLLSDRFSAERPKGSFSTLEIQRTEQGDSAMYLCSSSSAGLNEQFFGPGTRLTVL.

The V gene is TRBV28, the J gene TRBJ2-7; a possible D gene is TRBD2 (7 bases). Per germline, CDR1 MDHEN and CDR2 SYDVKM. The length of the CDR3 is 15 residues. Trimming took 2 bases from V and 5 from J, leaving 16 bases between them. CDR3 region: CASSLGGAYPHEQYF. CDR3 DNA sequence: TGTGCCAGCAGTTTAGGGGGGGCGTATCCGCACGAGCAGTACTTC.

The CDR3 sequence is CASNRGLETQYF. The CDR3, as DNA: TGTGCCAGCAACAGGGGGCTAGAGACCCAGTACTTC. The V call is TRBV2, the J call TRBJ2-5; 9 nucleotides align to TRBD1. The CDR3 spans 12 residues. The V segment lost 7 bases and the J segment 4 bases; nucleotides outside the gene matches: 1. Germline V gene sequence: CDR1 SNHLY, CDR2 FYNNEI.

V is TRBV28 and J is TRBJ1-1; possible D gene TRBD1, 5 bases. Trimming shortened V by 0 bases and J by 4 bases, and 6 bases separated the two germline ends. This CDR3 has 13 residues. Germline CDR1 reads MDHEN; CDR2 reads SYDVKM. CDR3 nucleotide sequence: TGTGCCAGCAGTTTATGGGGGGGCACTGAAGCTTTCTTT. Translation gives CASSLWGGTEAFF. Complete variable domain (other parts from reference TRBV28 and TRBJ1-1): DVKVTQSSRYLVKRTGEKVFLECVQDMDHENMFWYRQDPGLGLRLIYFSYDVKMKEKGDIPEGYSVSREKKERFSLILESASTNQTSMYLCASSLWGGTEAFFGQGTRLTVV.

CDR3 sequence reads: CAISELGLAEETQYF. The CDR3 nucleotides read TGTGCCATCAGTGAACTTGGGTTAGCGGAAGAGACCCAGTACTTC. V usage is TRBV10-3 and J usage is TRBJ2-5, with D possibly being TRBD2 (6 bases). V shed 3 bases and J shed 3 bases, with 14 bases lying between them. Per the germline V gene, CDR1 is ENHRY and CDR2 is SYGVKD. This CDR3 spans 15 amino acids.

The J gene is TRBJ2-1, the V gene TRBV5-1; TRBD2 might be the D (5 bases). CDR1 is SGHRS and CDR2 is YFSETQ in the germline V gene. V was cut by 5 bases and J by 0 bases, with 15 bases left in between. CDR3 length equals 16 residues. The CDR3 sequence is CASSWSSVSSYNEQFF. The CDR3 nucleotides read TGCGCCAGCAGTTGGAGTAGCGTCAGCTCCTACAATGAGCAGTTCTTC.

The rearrangement uses TRBV10-1 and TRBJ1-5; 10 bases align to TRBD1. From germline, CDR1 is WNHNN and CDR2 SYGVQD (reference sequence). The CDR3 length is 16 residues. V trimming: 1 base; J trimming: 4 bases; junction bases outside the gene matches: 4. The CDR3 coding sequence is TGCGCCAGCAGTGAGTTCGGGACAGGGGAGAATCAGCCCCAGCATTTT. The encoded protein is CASSEFGTGENQPQHF.

The chain links TRBV6-5 to TRBJ1-4; a weak D match, TRBD1 (5 bases). In germline, CDR1 is MNHEY, CDR2 SVGAGI. Trimming took 0 bases from V and 5 from J, leaving 10 bases between them. The CDR3 contains 15 residues. The CDR3 spells CASSYSGGENEKLFF. The CDR3 DNA follows: TGTGCCAGCAGTTACTCGGGGGGGGAGAATGAAAAACTGTTTTTT.

This chain links TRBV4-1 with TRBJ1-3; no definite D call. V was pared by 0 bases and J by 4 bases, with 16 bases between. This CDR3 is built from 17 residues. Germline V CDR1 and CDR2: MGHRA, YSYEKL. The CDR3: CASSQDSGLNPGNTIYF. CDR3 DNA: TGCGCCAGCAGCCAAGATTCAGGACTAAATCCCGGAAACACCATATATTTT.

The rearrangement joins TRBV6-6 to TRBJ2-5; the match to TRBD2 covers 10 bases. The V segment lost 6 bases and the J segment 1 base; nucleotides outside the gene matches: 8. In germline, CDR1 is MNHNY, CDR2 SVGAGI (reference sequence). The CDR3 has 16 residues. CDR3 coding DNA: TGTGCCAGCAGCCCCAAGGTAGCGGGAGGCCAAGAGACCCAGTACTTC. Its translation: CASSPKVAGGQETQYF.